Described below is a single T cell receptor (beta chain) sequence and its context. The ends lost 3 bases at V and 6 bases at J; junction bases unmatched: 1. Looked up from germline, CDR1 is DFQATT and CDR2 is SNEGSKA (reference sequence). This CDR3 contains 13 residues. This record comes from a study of blood T cell repertoires in COVID-19. Profiled with immunoSEQ multiplex PCR; TCRdb holds only in-frame clones, not every one. The sample contains around 200,000 clones, 70% to 90% of which appear only once. The source of this sequence is a woman aged 40-49 years with acute COVID-19. Sequencing input: PBMCs or T cells enriched from blood (not recorded which). This chain uses TRBV20-1 with TRBJ1-6; 8 nucleotides align to TRBD1. The CDR3 loop is CSASDRGNSPLHF. As DNA, the CDR3 is TGCAGTGCTAGTGACAGGGGTAATTCACCCCTCCACTTT.